This is a list of T cell receptor beta chains from one sample in a study of memory CD8 T cells in hepatitis C reinfection. Assay: immunoSEQ multiplex PCR; the TCRdb copy retains only in-frame clones and omits some. The table has over 45,000 clones, around 92% seen once; the top ten hold more than 0.8%. The sequenced sample was naive CD8+ T cells sorted from blood. Source of these receptors: a man younger than 30 with hepatitis C virus infection. Each CDR3 is given with its conserved first and last residue. D genes are given only for firm matches. Not all rows give a size; the values are once, few, many and, for expanded clones, a class.

J gene | clone size | CDR3 length | V gene | D gene | CDR3 protein | CDR3 DNA
TRBJ1-2 | . | 18 | TRBV4-3 | . | CASSQDYPLQGLNYGYTF | TGCGCCAGCAGCCAAGATTATCCCCTCCAGGGTCTTAACTATGGCTACACCTTC
TRBJ1-1 | few | 15 | TRBV6-5 | . | CASSYSAGVNTEAFF | TGTGCCAGCAGTTACTCAGCCGGGGTGAACACTGAAGCTTTCTTT
TRBJ2-7 | . | 13 | TRBV7-8 | . | CASSVGQSYEQYF | TGTGCCAGCAGTGTAGGACAGTCCTACGAGCAGTACTTC
TRBJ2-3 | . | 16 | TRBV7-9 | . | CASSARGQESTDTQYF | TGTGCCAGCAGCGCCAGAGGTCAAGAGAGCACAGATACGCAGTATTTT
TRBJ2-7 | . | 14 | TRBV10-2 | . | CASSKSLENYEQYF | TGCGCCAGCAGTAAGAGTCTGGAGAACTACGAGCAGTACTTC
TRBJ2-7 | . | 17 | TRBV4-1 | . | CASSQDAYFYSSYEQYF | TGCGCCAGCAGCCAAGACGCTTACTTCTATAGCTCCTACGAGCAGTACTTC
TRBJ2-1 | . | 13 | TRBV27 | TRBD1 | CASSWDRYNEQFF | TGTGCCAGCAGCTGGGACAGATACAATGAGCAGTTCTTC
TRBJ1-5 | . | 15 | TRBV6-5 | . | CASSSGLTSNQPQHF | TGTGCCAGCAGTTCCGGACTGACAAGCAATCAGCCCCAGCATTTT
TRBJ1-5 | . | 15 | TRBV30 | TRBD1 | CAWSVQGQGAQPQHF | TGTGCCTGGAGTGTACAAGGACAGGGGGCTCAGCCCCAGCATTTT
TRBJ2-1 | . | 13 | TRBV4-1 | TRBD1 | CASSRDRNNEQFF | TGCGCCAGCAGCCGGGACAGAAATAATGAGCAGTTCTTC
TRBJ1-3 | . | 16 | TRBV2 | TRBD1 | CASSEGTGGRGNTIYF | TGTGCCAGCAGTGAGGGGACAGGGGGCCGTGGAAACACCATATATTTT
TRBJ1-1 | few | 15 | TRBV4-3 | . | CASSPGLGSNTEAFF | TGCGCCAGCAGCCCTGGCTTAGGGAGTAACACTGAAGCTTTCTTT
TRBJ2-7 | . | 14 | TRBV6-6 | TRBD2 | CASSWTSGSIEQYF | TGTGCCAGCAGTTGGACTAGCGGGAGTATCGAGCAGTACTTC
TRBJ1-1 | . | 13 | TRBV7-3 | TRBD1 | CASSRQGSTEAFF | TGTGCCAGCAGTCGACAGGGAAGCACTGAAGCTTTCTTT
TRBJ2-6 | . | 17 | TRBV7-9 | . | CASSLGWGGSGANVLTF | TGTGCCAGCAGCTTAGGGTGGGGAGGTTCTGGGGCCAACGTCCTGACTTTC
TRBJ2-5 | once | 15 | TRBV4-3 | TRBD1 | CASSQDGQGEETQYF | TGCGCCAGCAGCCAAGATGGGCAGGGGGAAGAGACCCAGTACTTC
TRBJ2-5 | . | 15 | TRBV6-1 | TRBD2 | CASSEAASGGETQYF | TGTGCCAGCAGTGAAGCCGCGTCGGGGGGAGAGACCCAGTACTTC
TRBJ2-7 | . | 14 | TRBV7-6 | . | CASSPAGPSYEQYF | TGTGCCAGCAGCCCTGCAGGGCCCTCCTACGAGCAGTACTTC
TRBJ2-1 | . | 16 | TRBV9 | TRBD2 | CASSLTSGGALGEQFF | TGTGCCAGCAGTCTGACTAGCGGGGGGGCCCTGGGTGAGCAGTTCTTC
TRBJ2-1 | . | 16 | TRBV27 | TRBD2 | CASSLSSGGHYNEQFF | TGTGCCAGCAGTTTATCGAGCGGGGGGCACTACAATGAGCAGTTCTTC
TRBJ2-7 | once | 13 | TRBV5-6 | . | CASSLGAGYEQYF | TGTGCCAGCAGCTTGGGGGCAGGCTACGAGCAGTACTTC
TRBJ1-3 | . | 14 | TRBV28 | . | CASSFYGYGNTIYF | TGTGCCAGCAGTTTCTACGGTTACGGAAACACCATATATTTT
TRBJ2-5 | . | 15 | TRBV2 | TRBD2 | CASSAGLAGEETQYF | TGTGCCAGCAGCGCCGGACTAGCGGGGGAAGAGACCCAGTACTTC
TRBJ2-5 | . | 14 | TRBV27 | . | CASSLPDSYGTQYF | TGTGCCAGCAGTTTACCGGACAGTTACGGGACCCAGTACTTC
TRBJ2-1 | . | 15 | TRBV6-5 | TRBD1 | CASSYGQGWGNEQFF | TGTGCCAGCAGTTACGGACAGGGATGGGGGAACGAGCAGTTCTTC
TRBJ1-4 | . | 13 | TRBV4-1 | TRBD1 | CATQEGTEEKLFF | TGCGCCACCCAGGAGGGGACAGAAGAAAAACTGTTTTTT
TRBJ2-1 | . | 16 | TRBV9 | . | CASSVAGGPPYNEQFF | TGTGCCAGCAGCGTAGCGGGGGGCCCCCCATACAATGAGCAGTTCTTC
TRBJ1-1 | . | 14 | TRBV6-6 | . | CASSRGPRGTEAFF | TGTGCCAGCAGTCGCGGGCCCCGAGGAACTGAAGCTTTCTTT
TRBJ2-1 | . | 14 | TRBV9 | TRBD1 | CASSVGTAYNEQFF | TGTGCCAGCAGCGTGGGGACAGCTTACAATGAGCAGTTCTTC
TRBJ2-3 | . | 16 | TRBV5-1 | TRBD2 | CASSSGLAGSTDTQYF | TGCGCCAGCAGCTCGGGACTAGCGGGGAGCACAGATACGCAGTATTTT
TRBJ2-2 | . | 17 | TRBV11-2 | . | CASSLVGGPAYTGELFF | TGTGCCAGCAGCTTAGTGGGGGGGCCCGCATACACCGGGGAGCTGTTTTTT
TRBJ2-2 | . | 16 | TRBV9 | . | CASSNHVSGSTGELFF | TGTGCCAGCAGCAACCACGTTTCGGGGAGCACCGGGGAGCTGTTTTTT
TRBJ2-1 | . | 18 | TRBV7-9 | TRBD2 | CASSPSGTSGDRGFEQFF | TGTGCCAGCAGCCCATCCGGGACTAGCGGGGACCGGGGCTTTGAGCAGTTCTTC
TRBJ2-7 | . | 14 | TRBV6-5 | TRBD2 | CASSSGLAGYEQYF | TGTGCCAGCAGTTCTGGGCTAGCGGGATACGAGCAGTACTTC
TRBJ1-4 | . | 16 | TRBV19 | TRBD1 | CASSIGPDRGNEKLFF | TGTGCCAGTAGTATAGGGCCCGACAGGGGTAATGAAAAACTGTTTTTT
TRBJ2-3 | once | 18 | TRBV27 | TRBD1 | CASSPTGTGDFSTDTQYF | TGTGCCAGCAGTCCGACCGGGACAGGGGATTTTAGCACAGATACGCAGTATTTT
TRBJ1-2 | . | 14 | TRBV4-3 | . | CASSQVSGIDGYTF | TGCGCCAGCAGCCAAGTCTCAGGGATTGATGGCTACACCTTC
TRBJ2-4 | . | 14 | TRBV28 | . | CASSLGGQQNIQYF | TGTGCCAGCAGTTTAGGGGGACAACAAAACATTCAGTACTTC
TRBJ1-1 | . | 15 | TRBV27 | TRBD1 | CASRPVGTGDTEAFF | TGTGCCAGCAGACCGGTGGGGACAGGGGACACTGAAGCTTTCTTT
TRBJ2-5 | . | 16 | TRBV5-1 | TRBD2 | CASSFPQSGRQEAQYF | TGCGCCAGCAGCTTCCCCCAGAGCGGGAGACAAGAGGCCCAGTACTTC
TRBJ2-7 | . | 15 | TRBV27 | TRBD2 | CASSSGLAGPYEQYF | TGTGCCAGCAGTTCTGGACTAGCGGGCCCCTACGAGCAGTACTTC
TRBJ1-2 | . | 15 | TRBV7-8 | TRBD1 | CASSLRSGGSYGYTF | TGTGCCAGCAGCTTGAGGTCAGGGGGTAGCTATGGCTACACCTTC
TRBJ2-1 | once | 14 | TRBV7-9 | . | CASSPPGGFNEQFF | TGTGCCAGCAGCCCACCCGGAGGGTTCAATGAGCAGTTCTTC
TRBJ2-5 | . | 15 | TRBV6-4 | . | CASSVNGGTQETQYF | TGTGCCAGCAGTGTAAACGGGGGGACACAAGAGACCCAGTACTTC
TRBJ2-7 | . | 14 | TRBV13 | TRBD1 | CASSRESGGYEQYF | TGTGCCAGCAGCCGGGAATCAGGGGGTTACGAGCAGTACTTC
TRBJ1-5 | . | 16 | TRBV4-1 | TRBD1 | CASSHRQGAINQPQHF | TGCGCCAGCAGCCACCGACAGGGGGCAATTAATCAGCCCCAGCATTTT
TRBJ2-2 | . | 14 | TRBV7-9 | . | CASSPETVTGELFF | TGTGCCAGCAGCCCTGAGACAGTTACCGGGGAGCTGTTTTTT
TRBJ2-7 | . | 13 | TRBV7-6 | . | CASSSLDTYEQYF | TGTGCCAGCAGCTCGCTGGACACCTACGAGCAGTACTTC
TRBJ2-3 | . | 15 | TRBV7-9 | TRBD2 | CASSYLAGGADTQYF | TGTGCCAGCAGCTACCTAGCGGGGGGGGCAGATACGCAGTATTTT
TRBJ1-2 | . | 12 | TRBV6-5 | . | CASSPGRDGYTF | TGTGCCAGCAGCCCCGGGAGAGATGGCTACACCTTC
TRBJ2-2 | . | 16 | TRBV27 | . | CASSPSGGPNTGELFF | TGTGCCAGCAGTCCCTCCGGGGGGCCGAACACCGGGGAGCTGTTTTTT
TRBJ2-1 | . | 17 | TRBV5-1 | . | CASSLDFGGPGGDEQFF | TGCGCCAGCAGCTTGGATTTCGGGGGGCCAGGGGGCGATGAGCAGTTCTTC
TRBJ2-1 | . | 16 | TRBV11-2 | TRBD2 | CASSWSPAGADNEQFF | TGTGCCAGCAGCTGGTCCCCAGCGGGAGCTGACAATGAGCAGTTCTTC
TRBJ1-2 | . | 13 | TRBV7-6 | . | CASSQGNDYGYTF | TGTGCCAGCAGCCAGGGGAACGACTATGGCTACACCTTC
TRBJ2-2 | . | 13 | TRBV19 | . | CASTPPRAGELFF | TGTGCCAGTACTCCGCCCAGGGCCGGGGAGCTGTTTTTT
TRBJ2-5 | . | 13 | TRBV6-5 | . | CASSYTAEETQYF | TGTGCCAGCAGTTACACTGCCGAAGAGACCCAGTACTTC
TRBJ2-7 | once | 18 | TRBV4-1 | . | CASSQDSGKGHLSYEQYF | TGCGCCAGCAGCCAAGATTCGGGAAAGGGACACCTCTCCTACGAGCAGTACTTC